One sample yielded the 19 T cell receptor beta chains listed below, sequenced in a study of blood T cell repertoires in COVID-19. Clones were sequenced by immunoSEQ multiplex PCR, and TCRdb holds only the in-frame ones, with some missing. This table holds about 220,000 clones, 88% found once. Sequencing was done on a sample of PBMCs or T cells enriched from blood (not recorded which). These receptors were obtained from a woman between 25 and 40 years old who had recovered from COVID-19.

The gene calls are TRBV9 and TRBJ2-1; 9 bases fit TRBD1. This CDR3 comprises 14 residues. Trimming at V came to 4 bases and at J to 8 bases, leaving 7 bases not matched to a gene. The germline V gene has CDR1 SGDLS and CDR2 YYNGEE. CDR3: CASSRTGELHEQFF. For the CDR3, the DNA is TGTGCCAGCAGCCGGACAGGGGAGCTTCATGAGCAGTTCTTC.

V is TRBV6-1 and J is TRBJ2-5; TRBD2 matches 14 bases. The CDR3 spans 19 residues. Germline values: CDR1 MNHNS, CDR2 SASEGT. Trimming took 2 bases from V and 5 from J; bases not matched to a gene: 13. CDR3 nucleotides: TGTGCCAGCAGTGAATCCGGACTAGCGGGGGGCGGCCCCAGGGAGACCCAGTACTTC. Encoded protein: CASSESGLAGGGPRETQYF.

The chain is built from TRBV6-2 or TRBV6-3 and TRBJ1-6; maybe TRBD1 (6 bases). V shed 4 bases and J shed 9 bases, with 19 bases lying between them. Per germline, CDR1 MNHEY and CDR2 SVGEGT. CDR3 length: 16 residues. The DNA of the CDR3 is TGTGCCAGCAGTTCCAAACAGGGACCGGTACTTTCACCCCTCCACTTT. It translates to CASSSKQGPVLSPLHF.

The gene calls are TRBV4-3 and TRBJ2-1; possible D gene TRBD1, 6 bases. The V and J ends lost 4 bases and 5 bases respectively, with 15 bases between them. Looked up from germline, CDR1 is LGHNA and CDR2 is YSLEER. The CDR3 consists of 15 residues. CDR3 amino acids: CASSPGQLGDNEQFF. The CDR3 DNA sequence: TGCGCCAGCAGCCCCGGACAGTTGGGAGACAATGAGCAGTTCTTC.

This chain uses TRBV9 with TRBJ1-2, with 10 nucleotides matching TRBD1. CDR1 is SGDLS and CDR2 is YYNGEE in the germline V gene. V trimming: 0 bases; J trimming: 6 bases; junction bases outside the gene matches: 5. The CDR3 spans 15 residues. The CDR3 bases are TGTGCCAGCAGCGTAGTGGACGGACAGGGGGATGGCTACACCTTC. It yields the protein CASSVVDGQGDGYTF. Looking up the rest from reference TRBV9 and TRBJ1-2 gives the full variable domain: DSGVTQTPKHLITATGQRVTLRCSPRSGDLSVYWYQQSLDQGLQFLIQYYNGEERAKGNILERFSAQQFPDLHSELNLSSLELGDSALYFCASSVVDGQGDGYTFGSGTRLTVV.

This chain uses TRBV5-4 with TRBJ1-1; 9 positions agree with TRBD1. After removal of 4 bases from V and 6 bases from J, the junction contained 7 bases not matched to a gene. The CDR3 is made up of 14 amino acids. CDR1 is SGHNT, CDR2 YYREEE, per germline (reference sequence). The DNA of the CDR3 is TGTGCCAGCAGCCATAAACAGGGGGCAGCTGAAGCTTTCTTT. Encoded protein: CASSHKQGAAEAFF.

The chain links TRBV3-1 (or the pseudogene TRBV3-2) to TRBJ1-2; D remains ambiguous. CDR3 length: 15 residues. The germline V gene encodes CDR1 LGHDT and CDR2 YNNKEL (reference sequence). Trimming took 0 bases from V and 4 from J, leaving 12 bases between them. The CDR3 is CASSQDVAQPYGYTF. The CDR3 DNA is TGTGCCAGCAGCCAAGACGTAGCCCAACCCTATGGCTACACCTTC.

The chain uses TRBV7-8 and TRBJ1-6; 8 positions match TRBD1. CDR1 is SGHVS, CDR2 FQNEAQ, per germline. With 8 bases clipped from V and 5 bases from J, the junction kept 11 bases outside the gene matches. This CDR3 has 16 amino acids. The CDR3 nucleotides read TGTGCCAGCCGAATCGCCACGACAGGGGATAATTCACCCCTCCACTTT. Encoded protein: CASRIATTGDNSPLHF.

This chain joins TRBV2 and TRBJ1-6; possible D gene TRBD1, 5 bases. From germline, CDR1 is SNHLY and CDR2 FYNNEI. The V end was cut by 4 bases, the J end by 7 bases, with 8 bases between. The CDR3 covers 13 residues. The CDR3 DNA follows: TGTGCCAGCAGTGGACAGTACAATTCACCCCTCCACTTT. It is translated as CASSGQYNSPLHF.

The chain joins TRBV7-9 to TRBJ1-2; 8 bases agree with TRBD1. Losses at the gene ends were 5 bases for V and 5 bases for J; bases not matched to a gene: 10. The CDR3 is made up of 15 amino acids. Germline assignment: CDR1 SEHNR and CDR2 FQNEAQ (reference sequence). The CDR3 loop is CASSRGQGYPYGYTF. DNA of the CDR3: TGTGCCAGCAGCCGAGGACAGGGTTACCCTTATGGCTACACCTTC.

V usage is TRBV2 and J usage is TRBJ2-6, with D maybe TRBD2 (6 bases). The CDR3 runs to 16 residues. Per the germline V gene, CDR1 is SNHLY and CDR2 is FYNNEI. Trimming left V 3 bases short and J 2 bases short, with 11 bases between. The CDR3 bases are TGTGCCAGCAGTGAGGTCTGGGGGGCTGGGGCCAACGTCCTGACTTTC. Translated, it gives CASSEVWGAGANVLTF.

The chain joins TRBV16 to TRBJ1-3; perhaps TRBD1 as D (6 bases). V gave up 4 bases and J gave up 5 bases, with 15 bases separating them. The germline V gene has CDR1 KGHSY and CDR2 FQNENV. The CDR3 has 15 amino acids. CDR3 protein: CASSRVGTFRNTIYF. CDR3 nucleotides: TGTGCCAGCAGCCGAGTCGGGACATTCCGAAACACCATATATTTT.

This CDR3 is CASSLSFANTGELFF. CDR3 sequence (DNA): TGTGCCAGCAGCTTATCTTTTGCGAACACCGGGGAGCTGTTTTTT. The chain joins TRBV7-2 to TRBJ2-2; no clear D. The ends were cut back, 2 bases at V and 0 bases at J, with 7 bases in the middle. Germline-derived CDR1 and CDR2 are SGHTA and FQGNSA. The CDR3 sequence is 15 residues long.

The chain employs TRBV5-1 and TRBJ1-6; 7 bases line up with TRBD1. This CDR3 contains 16 residues. J gave up 9 bases and V 4 bases, and 13 bases lay outside the gene matches. Germline V gene sequence: CDR1 SGHRS, CDR2 YFSETQ. Here the CDR3 DNA reads TGCGCCAGCAGCGTAGGGACAGCCGGCCGGGGTTCACCCCTCCACTTT. This sequence encodes CASSVGTAGRGSPLHF.

The gene calls are TRBV5-1 and TRBJ1-4; maybe TRBD1 (5 bases). The V end lost 0 bases, the J end lost 8 bases, and 14 bases lay between the germline ends. The CDR3 covers 15 residues. Germline V gives CDR1 SGHRS, CDR2 YFSETQ. CDR3 sequence (DNA): TGCGCCAGCAGCTTGGCTAGGGGTAATGCGGAAAAACTGTTTTTT. Protein sequence: CASSLARGNAEKLFF.

V and J are TRBV4-2 and TRBJ2-7; TRBD2 agrees at 14 bases. With V trimmed by 1 base and J by 2 bases, 7 bases remained unmatched. The CDR3 is 18 residues long. Germline assignment: CDR1 LGHNA and CDR2 YNFKEQ. CDR3 coding DNA: TGTGCCAGCAGCCAAGCAGGGACTAGCGGGGGCCCTCCCTACGAGCAGTACTTC. Translation gives CASSQAGTSGGPPYEQYF.

As DNA, the CDR3 is TGTGCCACCTATTATGGACAATCGAACACTGAAGCTTTCTTT. Protein product: CATYYGQSNTEAFF. The rearrangement uses TRBV11-2 and TRBJ1-1; weak D call: TRBD1 (5 bases). V was clipped by 10 bases and J by 1 base, with 16 bases between them. Per the germline V gene, CDR1 is SGHAT and CDR2 is FQNNGV. This CDR3 contains 14 residues.

This clone was counted only a few times. The chain uses TRBV7-6 and TRBJ1-2; no definite D call. Trimming left V 3 bases short and J 4 bases short, with 21 bases between. The CDR3 covers 17 residues. CDR1 and CDR2 (germline): SGHVS, FNYEAQ. CDR3 sequence: CASSFETVARGGYGYTF. The CDR3 nucleotides are TGTGCCAGCAGCTTCGAGACTGTCGCGCGGGGTGGCTATGGCTACACCTTC.

This clone was seen a handful of times. The chain recombines TRBV19 with TRBJ1-2; 8 nucleotides match TRBD1. Trimming at V came to 6 bases and at J to 6 bases, leaving 12 bases not matched to a gene. There are 15 residues in the CDR3. In germline, CDR1 is LNHDA, CDR2 SQIVND (reference sequence). CDR3 protein: CASRGPGRGRDGYTF. The CDR3 DNA reads as TGTGCCAGTAGGGGCCCGGGCAGGGGGCGTGATGGCTACACCTTC.